These 26 T cell receptor beta chains were all obtained from the same sample, sequenced in a study of tumor-infiltrating lymphocytes in oesophageal squamous cell carcinoma. A single record per CDR3 protein comes from TCRdb applying MiXCR to the PCR reads. The data hold 23,000 or so distinct CDR3 sequences, with 35% to 40% observed a single time. Sample: esophageal tumor tissue. The receptors shown here come from a male donor with esophageal squamous cell carcinoma.

V and J are TRBV29-1 and TRBJ2-5, with D possibly being TRBD2 (7 bases). The CDR3 is 13 amino acids. Trimming stripped 2 bases from V and 5 bases from J, with 12 bases between. Germline V gives CDR1 SQVTM, CDR2 ANQGSEA. DNA for the CDR3: TGCAGCGTTGAAAAGGGGGGGCAGGAGACCCAGTACTTC. This encodes CSVEKGGQETQYF.

V gene TRBV27 combines with J gene TRBJ2-3; D is possibly TRBD1 or TRBD2 (5 bases each). TRBJ2-4 explains the end of the DNA better; the J call may be wrong. Germline assignment: CDR1 MNHEY and CDR2 SMNVEV (reference sequence). CDR3 length equals 15 residues. CDR3: CASRRGAYGKNIQYF. The DNA of the CDR3 is TGTGCCAGCAGACGAGGGGCCTATGGCAAAAACATTCAGTACTTC.

The V call is TRBV6-6, the J call TRBJ2-5, with D perhaps TRBD1 or TRBD2 (5 bases each). The J call may be in error: the DNA end matches TRBJ2-1 better. Germline V gene lookup returns CDR1 MNHNY and CDR2 SVGAGI (reference sequence). CDR3 length: 15 residues. The CDR3 loop is CASSYGTGRVNEQFF. Here the CDR3 DNA reads TGTGCCAGCAGTTACGGGACGGGCAGGGTCAATGAGCAGTTCTTC.

The V and J genes are TRBV11-2 and TRBJ2-3; 12 bases map to TRBD2. The J segment lost 14 bases and the V segment lost 2 bases, leaving 23 bases of the junction unmatched. Germline V CDR1 and CDR2: SGHAT, FQNNGV. The CDR3 extends over 19 amino acids. In DNA, the CDR3 is TGTGCCAGCAGCTTACTAGCGGGGGGGCTAAAGACCACCACCGGGGAGCTGTATTTT. It translates to CASSLLAGGLKTTTGELYF.

This clonotype has just a few counts. J is TRBJ2-3 and V is TRBV5-1; 12 nucleotides match TRBD1. Germline lookup yields CDR1 SGHRS and CDR2 YFSETQ. The CDR3 runs to 17 residues. The V segment lost 3 bases and the J segment 6 bases; nucleotides outside the gene matches: 11. This CDR3 is CASSSFPGTGGADTQYF. The CDR3 DNA reads TGCGCCAGCAGCTCTTTTCCCGGGACAGGGGGCGCGGATACGCAGTATTTT. Combining the CDR3 with reference TRBV5-1 and TRBJ2-3 gives the whole variable domain KAGVTQTPRYLIKTRGQQVTLSCSPISGHRSVSWYQQTPGQGLQFLFEYFSETQRNKGNFPGRFSGRQFSNSRSEMNVSTLELGDSALYLCASSSFPGTGGADTQYFGPGTRLTVL.

This clonotype was seen at least ten times. This rearrangement joins TRBV2 to TRBJ1-2; unclear D gene. The CDR3 runs 14 residues. Trimming cost V 3 bases and J 6 bases, with 14 bases left between them. Germline V gene data show CDR1 as SNHLY and CDR2 as FYNNEI. Here the CDR3 reads CASSDVIGENGYTF. CDR3 coding DNA: TGTGCCAGCAGTGACGTAATTGGGGAGAATGGCTACACCTTC.

This clonotype was counted at least ten times. The chain links TRBV19 to TRBJ2-1; D unresolved. The DNA matches TRBJ2-7 better at its end, which makes the J call doubtful. CDR3 size: 16 residues. Germline V gives CDR1 LNHDA, CDR2 SQIVND (reference sequence). In nucleotides, the CDR3 is TGTGCCAGTAGTATTGGGCCGACCTTGTTCTCCTACGAGCAGTACTTC. Translated, it gives CASSIGPTLFSYEQYF.

This clonotype has a count of ten or more. The chain joins TRBV5-1 to TRBJ2-3, with TRBD2 as a possible D gene (6 bases). V was trimmed by 0 bases and J by 0 bases, leaving 11 bases between them. The CDR3 is 16 amino acids. Germline CDR1 is SGHRS and CDR2 is YFSETQ. This CDR3 reads CASSLELASSTDTQYF. CDR3 bases: TGCGCCAGCAGCTTGGAACTAGCATCTAGCACAGATACGCAGTATTTT. Full variable domain (rest looked up from reference TRBV5-1 and TRBJ2-3): KAGVTQTPRYLIKTRGQQVTLSCSPISGHRSVSWYQQTPGQGLQFLFEYFSETQRNKGNFPGRFSGRQFSNSRSEMNVSTLELGDSALYLCASSLELASSTDTQYFGPGTRLTVL.

V usage is TRBV18 and J usage is TRBJ1-1, with D hard to call. V lost 3 bases, J lost 5 bases, and 10 bases lay in between. The length of the CDR3 is 13 residues. Germline CDR1 is KGHSH and CDR2 is LQKENI. In nucleotides, the CDR3 is TGTGCCAGCTCACCTCAGACATGGACTGAAGCTTTCTTT. It is translated as CASSPQTWTEAFF. The full variable domain, completed using reference TRBV18 and TRBJ1-1, is NAGVMQNPRHLVRRRGQEARLRCSPMKGHSHVYWYRQLPEEGLKFMVYLQKENIIDESGMPKERFSAEFPKEGPSILRIQQVVRGDSAAYFCASSPQTWTEAFFGQGTRLTVV.

This clonotype was picked up many times. The chain carries TRBV5-1 and TRBJ2-7; perhaps TRBD1 as D (5 bases). The germline CDR1 and CDR2 sequences are SGHRS and YFSETQ. This CDR3 is built from 14 residues. V was clipped by 4 bases and J by 2 bases, with 13 bases between them. CDR3 nucleotides: TGCGCCAGCAGCAGCCAGGGTCCCCCCTACGAGCAGTACTTC. Translation: CASSSQGPPYEQYF.

The rearrangement joins TRBV18 to TRBJ1-1, with D possibly being TRBD1 (5 bases). The CDR3 spans 14 residues. V lost 6 bases and J 1 base, leaving 12 bases between the germline ends. CDR1 is KGHSH and CDR2 is LQKENI in the germline V gene. CDR3: CASSRGGENTEAFF. CDR3 DNA: TGTGCCAGCTCCCGGGGGGGGGAGAACACTGAAGCTTTCTTT.

V is TRBV20-1 and J is TRBJ1-5, with D possibly being TRBD1 (5 bases). The CDR3 runs 14 residues. The germline gives CDR1 DFQATT, CDR2 SNEGSKA (reference sequence). V was clipped by 5 bases and J by 5 bases, with 16 bases between them. The CDR3 DNA sequence: TGCAGTGCTCGCCAGGGAGCTCCGGATCAGCCCCAGCATTTT. This gives the protein CSARQGAPDQPQHF.

The table lists this clonotype with many counts. A much bigger clone sits one base away, suggesting this may be a read error. The V call is TRBV12-3 or TRBV12-4, the J call TRBJ2-7, with 7 positions matching TRBD2. The CDR3 covers 15 residues. The ends lost 6 bases at V and 7 bases at J; junction bases unmatched: 15. The CDR3 DNA follows: TGTGCCAGCAGCCCCCGCGGGGGAAGAATAAATGAGCAGTACTTC. Its protein is CASSPRGGRINEQYF.

The chain recombines TRBV5-6 with TRBJ2-1; TRBD1 agrees at 8 bases. This CDR3 has 16 amino acids. Germline CDR1 SGHDT, CDR2 YYEEEE. Trimming cost V 2 bases and J 0 bases; bases outside gene matches: 4. CDR3 sequence (DNA): TGTGCCAGCAGCTTACAGGGGGAGAGCTCCTACAATGAGCAGTTCTTC. Residues: CASSLQGESSYNEQFF. The full variable domain, rest sourced from reference TRBV5-6 and TRBJ2-1, is DAGVTQSPTHLIKTRGQQVTLRCSPKSGHDTVSWYQQALGQGPQFIFQYYEEEERQRGNFPDRFSGHQFPNYSSELNVNALLLGDSALYLCASSLQGESSYNEQFFGPGTRLTVL.

The sample holds one count of this clonotype. It is likely a read error, because the conserved phenylalanine at the end of the CDR3 is missing. The limits of the CDR3 on the DNA are not certain, so only TCRdb's listed CDR3 is given. This chain joins TRBV7-8 and TRBJ2-6; no check of the table's D call, TRBD1, against the DNA was made. The CDR3 is 18 residues long, counting both termini. CDR1 SGHVS and CDR2 FQNEAQ come from the germline V gene. The chain's CDR3 is CASSLRGTGINNEQFFGA.

V and J are TRBV7-6 and TRBJ2-1; the match to TRBD2 covers 15 bases. Germline values: CDR1 SGHVS, CDR2 FNYEAQ. Trimming at V came to 3 bases and at J to 4 bases, leaving 4 bases not matched to a gene. This CDR3 is built from 17 residues. The CDR3 region is CASSLPGTSGGYNEQFF. In nucleotides, the CDR3 is TGTGCCAGCAGCTTGCCCGGGACTAGCGGGGGGTACAATGAGCAGTTCTTC.

This clonotype was observed at least ten times. The chain combines TRBV4-1 with TRBJ2-6, with 12 bases that match TRBD2. V lost 3 bases, J lost 0 bases, and 9 bases stayed unmatched. Per the germline V gene, CDR1 is MGHRA and CDR2 is YSYEKL. This CDR3 region has 20 residues. The chain's CDR3 is CASSHALAGGSVSGANVLTF. Written as DNA, the CDR3 is TGCGCCAGCAGCCACGCACTAGCGGGAGGATCAGTCTCTGGGGCCAACGTCCTGACTTTC.

Ten or more counts support this clonotype. This chain uses TRBV6-6 with TRBJ1-1; D ambiguous. Germline V gene data show CDR1 as MNHNY and CDR2 as SVGAGI (reference sequence). V lost 0 bases and J 0 bases, leaving 8 bases between the germline ends. This CDR3 is built from 15 residues. The CDR3 region is CASSYSTGMNTEAFF. In DNA form, the CDR3 reads TGTGCCAGCAGTTACTCGACCGGTATGAACACTGAAGCTTTCTTT.

In its sample, this clonotype was seen many times. The CDR3 is CASSLRGDTGELFF. As DNA, the CDR3 is TGTGCCAGCAGCTTACGAGGGGACACCGGGGAGCTGTTTTTT. V and J are TRBV7-9 and TRBJ2-2, with D perhaps TRBD1 or TRBD2 (5 bases each). The germline V gene has CDR1 SEHNR and CDR2 FQNEAQ (reference sequence). Trimming cost V 2 bases and J 3 bases, with 7 bases left between them. CDR3 length equals 14 residues.

This clonotype was detected ten times or more. The chain couples TRBV6-1 to TRBJ2-7; D is unresolved. This CDR3 has 14 amino acids. Trimming cost V 5 bases and J 0 bases, with 11 bases left between them. Per the germline V gene, CDR1 is MNHNS and CDR2 is SASEGT. The CDR3 reads CASSYSANSYEQYF. The CDR3 DNA sequence: TGTGCCAGCAGTTACAGCGCAAACTCCTACGAGCAGTACTTC.

This clonotype was picked up many times. The chain recombines TRBV19 with TRBJ2-1; 11 bases map to TRBD2. Unmatched junction bases numbered 8, after V lost 2 bases and J lost 8 bases. CDR3 length equals 16 residues. Germline V gene data show CDR1 as LNHDA and CDR2 as SQIVND (reference sequence). The DNA of the CDR3 is TGTGCCAGTAGTATATCCTTAGCGGGAGGGCCGGATGAGCAGTTCTTC. Amino acid sequence: CASSISLAGGPDEQFF.

The rearrangement links TRBV7-9 to TRBJ2-1; 9 bases agree with TRBD2. Trimming at V came to 4 bases and at J to 5 bases, leaving 6 bases not matched to a gene. CDR3 length: 15 amino acids. The germline gives CDR1 SEHNR, CDR2 FQNEAQ (reference sequence). Here the CDR3 DNA reads TGTGCCAGCAGCTGGGGCGGGGGGGCTAACAATGAGCAGTTCTTC. Its translation is CASSWGGGANNEQFF. The complete variable domain, with remaining parts taken from reference TRBV7-9 and TRBJ2-1, reads DTGVSQNPRHKITKRGQNVTFRCDPISEHNRLYWYRQTLGQGPEFLTYFQNEAQLEKSRLLSDRFSAERPKGSFSTLEIQRTEQGDSAMYLCASSWGGGANNEQFFGPGTRLTVL.

This clonotype was seen ten or more times. The chain couples TRBV28 to TRBJ1-2; 11 bases agree with TRBD1. The CDR3 is made up of 14 amino acids. Unmatched junction bases numbered 2, after V lost 3 bases and J lost 5 bases. Germline assignment: CDR1 MDHEN and CDR2 SYDVKM. As DNA, the CDR3 is TGTGCCAGCAGTTTTGGGGACAGGGGGTATGGCTACACCTTC. It translates to CASSFGDRGYGYTF.

There are many counts of this clonotype. J is TRBJ2-1 and V is TRBV6-1, with D possibly TRBD2 on 6 matching bases. The last part of the DNA fits TRBJ2-7 better; the J call may be wrong. This CDR3 is 13 amino acids long. Germline V lookup: CDR1 MNHNS, CDR2 SASEGT. The CDR3 reads CASRRGGYNEQYF. For the CDR3, the DNA is TGTGCCAGCAGGCGGGGTGGATACAATGAGCAGTACTTC.

This clonotype was counted only a few times. The rearrangement joins TRBV9 to TRBJ2-1, with TRBD2 identical over 7 bases. This CDR3 has 15 residues. Germline V gene lookup returns CDR1 SGDLS and CDR2 YYNGEE. Trimming took 0 bases from V and 5 from J; bases not matched to a gene: 5. The CDR3: CASSVEGGANNEQFF. The CDR3 DNA follows: TGTGCCAGCAGCGTAGAGGGAGGGGCGAACAATGAGCAGTTCTTC. The full variable domain, rest sourced from reference TRBV9 and TRBJ2-1, is DSGVTQTPKHLITATGQRVTLRCSPRSGDLSVYWYQQSLDQGLQFLIQYYNGEERAKGNILERFSAQQFPDLHSELNLSSLELGDSALYFCASSVEGGANNEQFFGPGTRLTVL.

The CDR3 sequence is CASSQLAGGPSEQFF. DNA of the CDR3: TGTGCCAGCAGCCAACTAGCGGGGGGGCCTAGTGAGCAGTTCTTC. This chain joins TRBV12-3 or TRBV12-4 and TRBJ2-1; 13 positions agree with TRBD2. CDR3 length: 15 residues. Trimming took 6 bases from V and 9 from J; bases not matched to a gene: 8.